The rows below give T cell receptor beta chains drawn from one sample of a study of cytomegalovirus exposure and HLA in healthy donors. The method was immunoSEQ multiplex PCR; TCRdb's version includes in-frame clones alone and lacks a portion of them. The table lists about 150,000 clones, approximately 60% of them singletons. Sequencing was performed on PBMCs. The receptors shown here come from a human donor in good health. Both conserved end residues are part of each CDR3. Fields, in order: clone size, V gene, J gene, D gene, CDR3 protein, CDR3 DNA. The D gene is left open where the match is weak. Size values are once, few and many counts, or a class for expanded clones, and some rows have none.

size: NA; V: TRBV6-5; J: TRBJ1-4; D: NA; CDR3: CASSYWPTVQNEKLFF; DNA: TGTGCCAGCAGTTACTGGCCGACAGTGCAAAATGAAAAACTGTTTTTT
size: once; V: TRBV19; J: TRBJ2-7; D: NA; CDR3: CASSEQGAYEQYF; DNA: TGTGCCAGTAGTGAACAGGGAGCCTACGAGCAGTACTTC
size: NA; V: TRBV7-3; J: TRBJ2-7; D: NA; CDR3: CASSPRSYEQYF; DNA: TGTGCCAGCAGCCCCCGCTCCTACGAGCAGTACTTC
size: NA; V: TRBV5-4; J: TRBJ2-4; D: TRBD2; CDR3: CASSSGGGVAKNIQYF; DNA: TGTGCCAGCAGCTCGGGCGGGGGAGTAGCCAAAAACATTCAGTACTTC
size: NA; V: TRBV29-1; J: TRBJ2-7; D: TRBD2; CDR3: CSVRGLAGVYEQYF; DNA: TGCAGCGTCCGAGGACTAGCGGGAGTTTACGAGCAGTACTTC
size: NA; V: TRBV27; J: TRBJ1-5; D: TRBD1; CDR3: CASSSQGAGNQPQHF; DNA: TGTGCCAGCAGTTCCCAGGGGGCGGGCAATCAGCCCCAGCATTTT
size: once; V: TRBV19; J: TRBJ2-5; D: NA; CDR3: CASSIDRGDLGEQYF; DNA: TGTGCCAGTAGTATAGATCGCGGGGACCTGGGGGAGCAGTACTTC
size: few; V: TRBV18; J: TRBJ1-1; D: NA; CDR3: CASSPRGKANTEAFF; DNA: TGTGCCAGCTCACCCCGCGGTAAAGCGAACACTGAAGCTTTCTTT
size: NA; V: TRBV19; J: TRBJ1-1; D: NA; CDR3: CASSIDPQGNTEAFF; DNA: TGTGCCAGTAGTATAGATCCACAGGGGAACACTGAAGCTTTCTTT
size: NA; V: TRBV15; J: TRBJ2-2; D: NA; CDR3: CATSRGQLGELFF; DNA: TGTGCCACCAGCCGCGGACAGCTCGGGGAGCTGTTTTTT
size: NA; V: TRBV7-7; J: TRBJ2-7; D: NA; CDR3: CASSSQPLGEQYF; DNA: TGTGCTAGCAGCTCTCAACCCCTAGGCGAGCAGTACTTC
size: NA; V: TRBV6-5; J: TRBJ1-1; D: TRBD1; CDR3: CASRSGGVNTEAFF; DNA: TGTGCCAGCAGGTCAGGGGGAGTTAACACTGAAGCTTTCTTT
size: NA; V: TRBV6-5; J: TRBJ2-1; D: TRBD2; CDR3: CASRKAGGSYNEQFF; DNA: TGTGCCAGCAGAAAAGCGGGGGGGTCCTACAATGAGCAGTTCTTC
size: NA; V: TRBV6-8; J: TRBJ2-5; D: TRBD2; CDR3: CASSYVASGRGRETQYF; DNA: TGTGCCAGCAGTTACGTAGCTAGCGGGAGGGGGAGAGAGACCCAGTACTTC
size: NA; V: TRBV7-2; J: TRBJ2-7; D: NA; CDR3: CASSTRRRGLEQYF; DNA: TGTGCCAGCAGCACGCGACGTCGGGGGTTGGAGCAGTACTTC
size: NA; V: TRBV27; J: TRBJ1-4; D: NA; CDR3: CASSTGLHYPTNEKLFF; DNA: TGTGCCAGCAGCACGGGACTACACTACCCCACTAATGAAAAACTGTTTTTT
size: NA; V: TRBV6-1; J: TRBJ1-3; D: NA; CDR3: CASRGAQASGNTIYF; DNA: TGTGCCAGCAGGGGGGCACAGGCCTCTGGAAACACCATATATTTT
size: NA; V: TRBV19; J: TRBJ2-5; D: TRBD2; CDR3: CASSIVGGGGETQYF; DNA: TGTGCCAGTAGTATAGTTGGCGGGGGAGGGGAGACCCAGTACTTC
size: NA; V: TRBV6-1; J: TRBJ2-1; D: TRBD1; CDR3: CASSASDRFTEQFF; DNA: TGTGCCAGCAGTGCGTCGGACAGGTTCACTGAGCAGTTCTTC
size: NA; V: TRBV29-1; J: TRBJ2-2; D: TRBD2; CDR3: CSVVPGRDTGELFF; DNA: TGCAGCGTTGTTCCCGGGAGGGACACCGGGGAGCTGTTTTTT
size: NA; V: TRBV14; J: TRBJ1-6; D: TRBD1; CDR3: CASSQSGQINSPLHF; DNA: TGTGCCAGCAGCCAATCGGGACAGATAAATTCACCCCTCCACTTT
size: once; V: TRBV7-2; J: TRBJ2-6; D: NA; CDR3: CASSPGPGQGTGANVLTF; DNA: TGTGCCAGCAGCCCCGGACCGGGCCAGGGTACCGGGGCCAACGTCCTGACTTTC
size: NA; V: TRBV7-8; J: TRBJ2-7; D: TRBD2; CDR3: CASSWGLAESSYEQYF; DNA: TGTGCCAGCAGCTGGGGACTAGCGGAAAGCTCCTACGAGCAGTACTTC
size: NA; V: TRBV28; J: TRBJ2-3; D: NA; CDR3: CASSKAWGVLASSTDTQYF; DNA: TGTGCCAGCAGCAAGGCGTGGGGGGTCCTAGCCTCTAGCACAGATACGCAGTATTTT
size: few; V: TRBV6-6; J: TRBJ2-5; D: NA; CDR3: CASSYSGEAETQYF; DNA: TGTGCCAGCAGTTACTCCGGTGAGGCAGAGACCCAGTACTTC
size: few; V: TRBV27; J: TRBJ1-5; D: NA; CDR3: CASSFYADQPQHF; DNA: TGTGCCAGCAGTTTTTATGCAGATCAGCCCCAGCATTTT
size: NA; V: TRBV9; J: TRBJ2-5; D: NA; CDR3: CASSVGLADLGETQYF; DNA: TGTGCCAGCAGCGTAGGATTAGCGGACCTGGGGGAGACCCAGTACTTC
size: NA; V: TRBV10-3; J: TRBJ2-3; D: NA; CDR3: CAISGQSLDWYF; DNA: TGTGCCATCAGTGGTCAGTCCCTAGACTGGTATTTT
size: NA; V: TRBV28; J: TRBJ2-5; D: TRBD2; CDR3: CASTLSLITSGVQETQYF; DNA: TGTGCCAGCACCCTAAGCTTAATTACTAGCGGAGTTCAAGAGACCCAGTACTTC
size: NA; V: TRBV7-2; J: TRBJ1-4; D: NA; CDR3: CASSTGGKLFF; DNA: TGTGCCAGCAGTACCGGGGGGAAACTGTTTTTT
size: NA; V: TRBV19; J: TRBJ2-3; D: NA; CDR3: CASGPRRGDTQYF; DNA: TGTGCCAGTGGCCCCAGGCGGGGAGATACGCAGTATTTT
size: NA; V: TRBV5-6; J: TRBJ1-2; D: TRBD1; CDR3: CASSPSLRQGQRSGYTF; DNA: TGTGCCAGCAGCCCCTCACTCCGACAGGGGCAGAGGAGTGGCTACACCTTC
size: NA; V: TRBV28; J: TRBJ2-3; D: TRBD1; CDR3: CASSGQGSTDTQYF; DNA: TGTGCCAGCAGTGGACAGGGAAGCACAGATACGCAGTATTTT
size: NA; V: TRBV28; J: TRBJ2-2; D: NA; CDR3: CASSPPTDRGARLFF; DNA: TGTGCCAGCAGCCCACCGACGGACCGGGGAGCCCGACTGTTTTTT
size: NA; V: TRBV7-9; J: TRBJ2-1; D: TRBD2; CDR3: CASSPPAGGPYNEQFF; DNA: TGTGCCAGCAGCCCCCCAGCGGGAGGCCCCTACAATGAGCAGTTCTTC
size: few; V: TRBV28; J: TRBJ1-1; D: TRBD1; CDR3: CASSSGTGVMNTEAFF; DNA: TGTGCCAGCAGTTCAGGGACAGGAGTTATGAACACTGAAGCTTTCTTT
size: NA; V: TRBV7-2; J: TRBJ2-2; D: NA; CDR3: CASTPPGTGELFF; DNA: TGTGCCAGCACCCCCCCAGGCACCGGGGAGCTGTTTTTT
size: NA; V: TRBV7-9; J: TRBJ1-2; D: TRBD1; CDR3: CASSRSGTGAAGSGYTF; DNA: TGTGCCAGCAGCCGATCCGGGACAGGGGCCGCCGGGAGTGGCTACACCTTC
size: NA; V: TRBV5-1; J: TRBJ2-5; D: TRBD2; CDR3: CASSLERGGQETQYF; DNA: TGCGCCAGCAGCTTGGAAAGGGGAGGGCAAGAGACCCAGTACTTC
size: NA; V: TRBV4-3; J: TRBJ2-5; D: TRBD2; CDR3: CASSQGGSQETQYF; DNA: TGCGCCAGCAGCCAAGGCGGGAGCCAAGAGACCCAGTACTTC
size: NA; V: TRBV19; J: TRBJ2-7; D: NA; CDR3: CASKAEASYEQYF; DNA: TGTGCCAGTAAGGCAGAGGCTTCCTACGAGCAGTACTTC
size: NA; V: TRBV9; J: TRBJ1-1; D: TRBD1; CDR3: CASSVDGTGVLSEAFF; DNA: TGTGCCAGCAGCGTAGATGGGACAGGGGTATTGTCTGAAGCTTTCTTT
size: NA; V: TRBV27; J: TRBJ2-1; D: TRBD1; CDR3: CASSLSSGQGNEQFF; DNA: TGTGCCAGCAGTTTATCGTCCGGACAGGGGAATGAGCAGTTCTTC
size: NA; V: TRBV2; J: TRBJ1-2; D: TRBD1; CDR3: CASSGQGYGYTF; DNA: TGTGCCAGCAGTGGACAGGGCTATGGCTACACCTTC
size: NA; V: TRBV11-3; J: TRBJ2-1; D: TRBD2; CDR3: CASSLAGTRGNEQFF; DNA: TGTGCCAGCAGCTTAGCCGGGACTAGAGGCAATGAGCAGTTCTTC
size: few; V: TRBV4-3; J: TRBJ1-1; D: NA; CDR3: CASSQDLEAGGEAFF; DNA: TGCGCCAGCAGCCAAGATCTCGAGGCGGGAGGTGAAGCTTTCTTT
size: NA; V: TRBV6-5; J: TRBJ1-6; D: NA; CDR3: CASTRGGENSPLHF; DNA: TGTGCCAGCACCCGGGGAGGGGAGAATTCACCCCTCCACTTT
size: NA; V: TRBV7-3; J: TRBJ2-2; D: NA; CDR3: CATSSRIGELFF; DNA: TGTGCCACCTCCTCGAGGATCGGGGAGCTGTTTTTT
size: NA; V: TRBV28; J: TRBJ2-3; D: TRBD2; CDR3: CASSLPASGRAPHSTDTQYF; DNA: TGTGCCAGCAGTTTACCGGCTAGCGGGAGGGCCCCCCATAGCACAGATACGCAGTATTTT
size: few; V: TRBV10-3; J: TRBJ2-1; D: NA; CDR3: CAISLNRNEQFF; DNA: TGTGCCATCAGTCTTAACAGGAATGAGCAGTTCTTC
size: NA; V: TRBV9; J: TRBJ2-2; D: TRBD2; CDR3: CASNSGLADNTGELFF; DNA: TGTGCCAGCAATTCTGGGCTAGCGGACAACACCGGGGAGCTGTTTTTT
size: NA; V: TRBV6-1; J: TRBJ2-7; D: TRBD2; CDR3: CASSEGGGRIYEQYF; DNA: TGTGCCAGCAGTGAAGGGGGCGGGAGAATATACGAGCAGTACTTC